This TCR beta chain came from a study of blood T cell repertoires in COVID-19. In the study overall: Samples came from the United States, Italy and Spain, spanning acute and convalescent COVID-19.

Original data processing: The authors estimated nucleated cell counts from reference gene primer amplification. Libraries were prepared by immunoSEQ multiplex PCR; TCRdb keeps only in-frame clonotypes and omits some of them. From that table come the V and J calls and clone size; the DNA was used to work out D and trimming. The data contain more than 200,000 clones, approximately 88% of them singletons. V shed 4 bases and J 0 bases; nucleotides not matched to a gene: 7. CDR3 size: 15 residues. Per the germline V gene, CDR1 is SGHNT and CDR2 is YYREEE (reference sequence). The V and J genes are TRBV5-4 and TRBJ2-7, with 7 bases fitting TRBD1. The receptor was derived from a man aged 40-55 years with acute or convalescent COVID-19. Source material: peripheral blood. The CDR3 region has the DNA TGTGCCAGCAGCCCTAGGACAGGACTCTCCTACGAGCAGTACTTC. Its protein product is CASSPRTGLSYEQYF. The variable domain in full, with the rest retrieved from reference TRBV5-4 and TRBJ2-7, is ETGVTQSPTHLIKTRGQQVTLRCSSQSGHNTVSWYQQALGQGPQFIFQYYREEENGRGNFPPRFSGLQFPNYSSELNVNALELDDSALYLCASSPRTGLSYEQYFGPGTRLTVT.